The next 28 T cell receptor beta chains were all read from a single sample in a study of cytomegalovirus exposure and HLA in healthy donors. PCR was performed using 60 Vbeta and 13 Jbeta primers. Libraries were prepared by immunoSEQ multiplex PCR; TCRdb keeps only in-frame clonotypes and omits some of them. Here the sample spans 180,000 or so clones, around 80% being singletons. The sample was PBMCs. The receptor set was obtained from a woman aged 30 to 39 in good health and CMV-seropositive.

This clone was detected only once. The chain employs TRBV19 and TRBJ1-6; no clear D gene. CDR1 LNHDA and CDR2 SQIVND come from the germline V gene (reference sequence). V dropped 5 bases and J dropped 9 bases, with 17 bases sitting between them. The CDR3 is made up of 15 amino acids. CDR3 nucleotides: TGTGCCAGTAGTTCAGAGGGTCGGGGATTTTCACCCCTCCACTTT. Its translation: CASSSEGRGFSPLHF.

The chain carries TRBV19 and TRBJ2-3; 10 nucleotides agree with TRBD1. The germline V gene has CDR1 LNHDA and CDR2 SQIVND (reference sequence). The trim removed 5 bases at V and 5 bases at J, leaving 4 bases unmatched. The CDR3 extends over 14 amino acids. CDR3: CASSRGTGEDTQYF. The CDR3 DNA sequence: TGTGCCAGTAGTCGCGGGACAGGGGAAGATACGCAGTATTTT. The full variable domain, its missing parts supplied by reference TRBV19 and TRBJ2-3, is DGGITQSPKYLFRKEGQNVTLSCEQNLNHDAMYWYRQDPGQGLRLIYYSQIVNDFQKGDIAEGYSVSREKKESFPLTVTSAQKNPTAFYLCASSRGTGEDTQYFGPGTRLTVL.

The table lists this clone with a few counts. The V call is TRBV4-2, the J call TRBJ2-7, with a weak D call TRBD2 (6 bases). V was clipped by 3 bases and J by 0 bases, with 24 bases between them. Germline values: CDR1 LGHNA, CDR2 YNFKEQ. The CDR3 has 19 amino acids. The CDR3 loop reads CASSQGRALFGGSSYEQYF. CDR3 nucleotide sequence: TGTGCCAGCAGCCAGGGGCGGGCCCTCTTTGGGGGGAGCTCCTACGAGCAGTACTTC.

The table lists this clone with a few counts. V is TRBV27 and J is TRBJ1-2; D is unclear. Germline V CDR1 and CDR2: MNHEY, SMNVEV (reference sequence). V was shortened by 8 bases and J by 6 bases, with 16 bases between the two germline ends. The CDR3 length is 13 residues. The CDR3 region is CASRRDRIDGYTF. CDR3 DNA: TGTGCCAGCCGACGGGATCGAATAGATGGCTACACCTTC.

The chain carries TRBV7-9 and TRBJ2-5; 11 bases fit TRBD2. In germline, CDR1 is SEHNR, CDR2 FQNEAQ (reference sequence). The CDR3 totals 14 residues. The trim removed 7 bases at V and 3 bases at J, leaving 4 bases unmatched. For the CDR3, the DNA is TGTGCCAGCACCGTTAGCGGGGGGGAAGAGACCCAGTACTTC. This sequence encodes CASTVSGGEETQYF.

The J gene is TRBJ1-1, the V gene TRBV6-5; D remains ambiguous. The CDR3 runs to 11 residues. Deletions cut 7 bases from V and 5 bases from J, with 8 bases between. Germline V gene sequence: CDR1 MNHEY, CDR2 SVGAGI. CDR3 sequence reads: CASKRGTEAFF. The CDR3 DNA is TGTGCCAGCAAAAGAGGGACTGAAGCTTTCTTT.

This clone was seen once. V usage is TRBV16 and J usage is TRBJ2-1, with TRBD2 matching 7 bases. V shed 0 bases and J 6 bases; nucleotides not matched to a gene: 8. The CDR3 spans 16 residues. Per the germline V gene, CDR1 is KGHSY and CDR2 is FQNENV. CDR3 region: CASSQSIGRQGNEQFF. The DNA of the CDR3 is TGTGCCAGCAGCCAATCGATCGGGAGGCAGGGCAATGAGCAGTTCTTC.

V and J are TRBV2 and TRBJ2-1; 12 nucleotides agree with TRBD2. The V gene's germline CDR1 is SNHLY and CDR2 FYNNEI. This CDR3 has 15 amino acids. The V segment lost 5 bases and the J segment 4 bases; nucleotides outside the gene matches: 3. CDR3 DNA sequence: TGTGCCAGCAGTTTGACTAGCGGGGGTTACAATGAGCAGTTCTTC. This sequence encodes CASSLTSGGYNEQFF.

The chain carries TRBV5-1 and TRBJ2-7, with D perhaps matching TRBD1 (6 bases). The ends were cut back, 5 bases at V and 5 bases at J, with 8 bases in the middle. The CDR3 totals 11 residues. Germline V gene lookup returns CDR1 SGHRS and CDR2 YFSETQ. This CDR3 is CASRRGNEQYF. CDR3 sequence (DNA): TGCGCCAGCAGAAGGGGGAACGAGCAGTACTTC. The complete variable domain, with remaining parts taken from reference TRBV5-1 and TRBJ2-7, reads KAGVTQTPRYLIKTRGQQVTLSCSPISGHRSVSWYQQTPGQGLQFLFEYFSETQRNKGNFPGRFSGRQFSNSRSEMNVSTLELGDSALYLCASRRGNEQYFGPGTRLTVT.

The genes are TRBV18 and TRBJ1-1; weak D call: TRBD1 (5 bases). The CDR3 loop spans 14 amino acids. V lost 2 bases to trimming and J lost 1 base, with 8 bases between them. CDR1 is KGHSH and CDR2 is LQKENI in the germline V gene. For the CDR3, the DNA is TGTGCCAGCTCACCAGAGCAGGGGAACACTGAAGCTTTCTTT. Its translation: CASSPEQGNTEAFF.

The CDR3 region is CASSDPGGPEEQYF. Here the CDR3 DNA reads TGCGCCAGCAGTGATCCCGGGGGACCGGAAGAGCAGTACTTC. The chain has TRBV10-1 and TRBJ2-7, with D perhaps matching TRBD2 (6 bases). Trimming stripped 3 bases from V and 7 bases from J, with 16 bases between. Looked up from germline, CDR1 is WNHNN and CDR2 is SYGVQD (reference sequence). The CDR3 has 14 amino acids.

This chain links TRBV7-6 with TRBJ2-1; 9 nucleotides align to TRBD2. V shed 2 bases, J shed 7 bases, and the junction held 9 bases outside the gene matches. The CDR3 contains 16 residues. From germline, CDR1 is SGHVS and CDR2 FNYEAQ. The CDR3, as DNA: TGTGCCAGCAGCTTACGGGTAGCGGGGGCCCCGAATGAGCAGTTCTTC. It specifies CASSLRVAGAPNEQFF.

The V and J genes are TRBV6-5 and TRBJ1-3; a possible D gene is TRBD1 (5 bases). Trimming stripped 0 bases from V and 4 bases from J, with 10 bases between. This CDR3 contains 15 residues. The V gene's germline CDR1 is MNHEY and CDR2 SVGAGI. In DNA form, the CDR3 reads TGTGCCAGCAGTTACTCCCAGGGTACAGGAAACACCATATATTTT. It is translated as CASSYSQGTGNTIYF.

CDR3 amino acids: CASRESGIYEQYF. CDR3 bases: TGTGCCAGCAGGGAGAGCGGTATCTACGAGCAGTACTTC. The rearrangement links TRBV7-8 to TRBJ2-5; D possibly corresponds to TRBD2 (5 bases). The J call may be incorrect, as the DNA end agrees better with TRBJ2-7. The CDR3 length is 13 residues. From germline, CDR1 is SGHVS and CDR2 FQNEAQ.

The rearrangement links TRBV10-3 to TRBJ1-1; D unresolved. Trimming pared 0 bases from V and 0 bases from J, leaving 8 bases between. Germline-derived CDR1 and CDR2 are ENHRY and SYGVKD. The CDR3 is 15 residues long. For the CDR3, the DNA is TGTGCCATCAGTGAGTCGGCATTTATGAACACTGAAGCTTTCTTT. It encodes CAISESAFMNTEAFF.

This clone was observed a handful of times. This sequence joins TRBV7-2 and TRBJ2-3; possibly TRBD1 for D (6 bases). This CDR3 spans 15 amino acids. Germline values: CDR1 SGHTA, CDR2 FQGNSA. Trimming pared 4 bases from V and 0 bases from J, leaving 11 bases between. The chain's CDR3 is CASSSKTGSTDTQYF. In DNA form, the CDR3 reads TGTGCCAGCAGCTCAAAGACAGGTAGCACAGATACGCAGTATTTT.

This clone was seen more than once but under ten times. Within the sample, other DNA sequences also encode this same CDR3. In DNA, the CDR3 is TGCGCCAGCAGCTTGGCCGGGACAGATCAAGAGACCCAGTACTTC. Amino acids: CASSLAGTDQETQYF. The V call is TRBV5-1, the J call TRBJ2-5; 7 positions agree with TRBD1. The CDR3 is 15 residues long. Trimming removed 0 bases from V and 2 bases from J; junction bases left unmatched: 4. Germline CDR1 SGHRS, CDR2 YFSETQ.

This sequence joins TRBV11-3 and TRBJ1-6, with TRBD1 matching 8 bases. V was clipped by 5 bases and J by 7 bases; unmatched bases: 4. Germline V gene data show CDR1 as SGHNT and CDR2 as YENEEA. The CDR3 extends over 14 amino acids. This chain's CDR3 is CASSPGQENSPLHF. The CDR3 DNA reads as TGTGCCAGCAGCCCGGGACAGGAGAATTCACCCCTCCACTTT. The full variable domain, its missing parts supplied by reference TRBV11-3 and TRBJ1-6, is EAGVVQSPRYKIIEKKQPVAFWCNPISGHNTLYWYLQNLGQGPELLIRYENEEAVDDSQLPKDRFSAERLKGVDSTLKIQPAELGDSAVYLCASSPGQENSPLHFGNGTRLTVT.

The CDR3 reads CASSMDWGNEQFF. The CDR3 DNA reads TGTGCCAGTAGTATGGACTGGGGCAATGAGCAGTTCTTC. The chain has TRBV19 and TRBJ2-1, with TRBD2 as a possible D gene (5 bases). Germline assignment: CDR1 LNHDA and CDR2 SQIVND (reference sequence). Deletions cut 3 bases from V and 6 bases from J, with 9 bases between. This CDR3 spans 13 amino acids. Drawing the rest from reference TRBV19 and TRBJ2-1, the complete variable domain is DGGITQSPKYLFRKEGQNVTLSCEQNLNHDAMYWYRQDPGQGLRLIYYSQIVNDFQKGDIAEGYSVSREKKESFPLTVTSAQKNPTAFYLCASSMDWGNEQFFGPGTRLTVL.

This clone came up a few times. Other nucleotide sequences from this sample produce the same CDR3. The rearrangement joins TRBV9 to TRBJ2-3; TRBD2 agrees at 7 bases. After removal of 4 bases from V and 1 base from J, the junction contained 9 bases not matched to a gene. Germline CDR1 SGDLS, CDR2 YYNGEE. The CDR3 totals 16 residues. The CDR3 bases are TGTGCCAGCAGCCTGGGATTTGGGGGGGGCACAGATACGCAGTATTTT. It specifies CASSLGFGGGTDTQYF.

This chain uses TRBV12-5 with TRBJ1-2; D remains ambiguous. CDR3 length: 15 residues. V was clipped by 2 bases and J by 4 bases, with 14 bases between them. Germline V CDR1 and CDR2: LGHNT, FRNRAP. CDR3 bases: TGTGCTAGTGGTTTGTCACCCCCGAGCCCCTATGGCTACACCTTC. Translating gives CASGLSPPSPYGYTF.

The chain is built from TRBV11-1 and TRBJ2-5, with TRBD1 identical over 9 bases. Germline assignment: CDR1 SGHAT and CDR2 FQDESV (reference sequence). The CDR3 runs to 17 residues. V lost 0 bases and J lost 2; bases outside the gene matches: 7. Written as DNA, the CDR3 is TGTGCCAGCAGCTTAGCCCGGGACAGGGTAGGGCAAGAGACCCAGTACTTC. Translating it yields CASSLARDRVGQETQYF.

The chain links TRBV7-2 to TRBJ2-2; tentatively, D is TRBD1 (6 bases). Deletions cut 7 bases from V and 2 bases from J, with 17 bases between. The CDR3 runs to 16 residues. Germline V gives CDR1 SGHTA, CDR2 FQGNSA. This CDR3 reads CASKRYREGNTGELFF. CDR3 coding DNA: TGTGCCAGCAAAAGGTACAGGGAAGGAAACACCGGGGAGCTGTTTTTT.

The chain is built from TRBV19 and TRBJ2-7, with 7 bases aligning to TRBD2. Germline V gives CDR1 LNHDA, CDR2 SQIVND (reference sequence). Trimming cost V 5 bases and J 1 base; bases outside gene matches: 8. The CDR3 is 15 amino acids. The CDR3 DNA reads TGTGCCAGTAGTGCGGGGGACGGATTTTCCTACGAGCAGTACTTC. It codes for CASSAGDGFSYEQYF.

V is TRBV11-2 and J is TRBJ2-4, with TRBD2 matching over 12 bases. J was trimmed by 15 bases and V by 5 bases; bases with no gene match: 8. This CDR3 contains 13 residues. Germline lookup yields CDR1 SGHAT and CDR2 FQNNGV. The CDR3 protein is CASSPSGGANSYF. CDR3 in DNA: TGTGCCAGCAGCCCTAGCGGGGGGGCTAATTCGTACTTC.

CDR3 in DNA: TGCGCCAGCAGCCAAGGTCAGATAACCGGGGAGCTGTTTTTT. Its protein is CASSQGQITGELFF. The chain uses TRBV4-3 and TRBJ2-2; D uncertain. The V and J ends lost 1 base and 5 bases respectively, with 8 bases between them. The CDR3 runs to 14 residues. Germline CDR1 and CDR2: LGHNA and YSLEER.

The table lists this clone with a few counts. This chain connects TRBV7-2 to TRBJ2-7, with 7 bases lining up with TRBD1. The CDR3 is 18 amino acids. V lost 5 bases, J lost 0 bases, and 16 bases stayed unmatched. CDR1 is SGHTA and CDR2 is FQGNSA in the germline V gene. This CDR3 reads CASSKTGSVTGVSYEQYF. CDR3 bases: TGTGCCAGCAGCAAGACAGGGTCCGTGACTGGGGTCTCCTACGAGCAGTACTTC. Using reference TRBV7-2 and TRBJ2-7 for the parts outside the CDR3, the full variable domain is GAGVSQSPSNKVTEKGKDVELRCDPISGHTALYWYRQSLGQGLEFLIYFQGNSAPDKSGLPSDRFSAERTGGSVSTLTIQRTQQEDSAVYLCASSKTGSVTGVSYEQYFGPGTRLTVT.

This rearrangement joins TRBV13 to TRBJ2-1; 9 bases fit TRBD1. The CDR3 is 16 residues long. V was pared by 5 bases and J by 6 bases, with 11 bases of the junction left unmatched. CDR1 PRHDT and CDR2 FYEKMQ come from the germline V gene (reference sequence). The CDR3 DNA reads TGTGCCAGCAGCCCCCGGGGACAGGGCAACGGCAATGAGCAGTTCTTC. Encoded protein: CASSPRGQGNGNEQFF.